One and the same sample provided the 29 T cell receptor beta chains below, sequenced in a study of cytomegalovirus exposure and HLA in healthy donors. Researchers ran the PCR with 60 Vbeta and 13 Jbeta primers. Assay: immunoSEQ multiplex PCR; the TCRdb copy retains only in-frame clones and omits some. The sample shows about 91,000 clones, 69% of them seen only once. Sequenced sample: PBMCs. These receptors all stem from a female donor in good health and CMV-seronegative.

The rearrangement links TRBV5-1 to TRBJ2-5; 9 bases map to TRBD1. The germline CDR1 and CDR2 sequences are SGHRS and YFSETQ. V lost 3 bases, J lost 3 bases, and 0 bases stayed unmatched. There are 13 residues in the CDR3. The chain's CDR3 is CASSWTGEETQYF. The CDR3 nucleotides are TGCGCCAGCAGCTGGACAGGGGAAGAGACCCAGTACTTC.

The chain couples TRBV7-8 to TRBJ2-7, with D possibly TRBD2 on 5 matching bases. The germline V gene encodes CDR1 SGHVS and CDR2 FQNEAQ. V was trimmed by 5 bases and J by 3 bases, leaving 17 bases between them. The CDR3 totals 15 residues. CDR3 residues: CASSPLARDYYEQYF. The CDR3 DNA reads as TGTGCCAGCAGCCCCTTAGCCCGGGATTACTACGAGCAGTACTTC.

This clone has more than one count but fewer than ten. V and J are TRBV6-5 and TRBJ2-7, with 7 bases aligning to TRBD1. The V gene's germline CDR1 is MNHEY and CDR2 SVGAGI. V was pared by 6 bases and J by 4 bases, with 3 bases of the junction left unmatched. The CDR3 has 12 amino acids. In nucleotides, the CDR3 is TGTGCCAGCAGCCAGGACAGGTACGAGCAGTACTTC. It specifies CASSQDRYEQYF.

This clone has more than one count but fewer than ten. V usage is TRBV28 and J usage is TRBJ2-7, with 10 positions matching TRBD2. CDR1 and CDR2 from the germline V gene are MDHEN and SYDVKM. The CDR3 consists of 16 residues. Trimming took 5 bases from V and 0 from J; bases not matched to a gene: 7. Here the CDR3 DNA reads TGTGCCAGCAGTCCATCTAGCGGGAGTGGCTCCTACGAGCAGTACTTC. This gives the protein CASSPSSGSGSYEQYF.

The CDR3 DNA follows: TGTGCCAGCAGTTCCTTTCGCGGGAGGTTCGGAGAGACCCAGTACTTC. It translates to CASSSFRGRFGETQYF. The V gene is TRBV6-6, the J gene TRBJ2-5, with 8 bases aligning to TRBD2. The germline gives CDR1 MNHNY, CDR2 SVGAGI (reference sequence). With V trimmed by 4 bases and J by 4 bases, 11 bases remained unmatched. The CDR3 spans 16 residues.

The rearrangement uses TRBV30 and TRBJ2-1; 7 bases are shared with TRBD2. V was pared by 0 bases and J by 7 bases, with 9 bases of the junction left unmatched. Germline loops: CDR1 GTSNPN, CDR2 SVGIG (reference sequence). The CDR3 runs to 15 residues. The CDR3 DNA reads TGTGCCTGGAGTGTGGCGACTAGCCTAACTAATGAGCAGTTCTTC. It translates to CAWSVATSLTNEQFF.

The chain employs TRBV5-4 and TRBJ2-7; 9 bases match TRBD1. Trimming removed 0 bases from V and 4 bases from J; junction bases left unmatched: 5. CDR3 length equals 15 residues. Germline V gives CDR1 SGHNT, CDR2 YYREEE (reference sequence). The CDR3 sequence is CASSLGTGERYEQYF. The CDR3 DNA reads TGTGCCAGCAGCTTGGGGACAGGGGAACGGTACGAGCAGTACTTC.

This clone showed up just a few times. The chain joins TRBV19 to TRBJ1-2; 9 nucleotides line up with TRBD1. Trimming cost V 7 bases and J 2 bases; bases outside gene matches: 5. Looked up from germline, CDR1 is LNHDA and CDR2 is SQIVND (reference sequence). The CDR3 runs to 14 residues. For the CDR3, the DNA is TGTGCCAGTACGCGGGACAGGGTGAACTATGGCTACACCTTC. Protein: CASTRDRVNYGYTF.

The chain is built from TRBV2 and TRBJ2-5; 9 positions match TRBD2. Germline-derived CDR1 and CDR2 are SNHLY and FYNNEI. V dropped 6 bases and J dropped 1; count of bases not matched to a gene: 6. This CDR3 is 15 amino acids long. This CDR3 is CASRREGLFQETQYF. The CDR3 coding sequence is TGTGCCAGCAGGCGGGAGGGGTTATTCCAAGAGACCCAGTACTTC.

On this clone itself: The same CDR3 is also encoded by other DNA sequences in this sample. This CDR3 is CASSYSGTGGYEQYF. DNA for the CDR3: TGTGCCAGCAGTTACTCTGGGACAGGGGGGTACGAGCAGTACTTC. J is TRBJ2-7 and V is TRBV6-5, with TRBD1 identical over 11 bases. The CDR3 runs to 15 residues. Germline CDR1 MNHEY, CDR2 SVGAGI. After removal of 0 bases from V and 4 bases from J, the junction contained 2 bases not matched to a gene.

This clone appeared once. The chain employs TRBV2 and TRBJ1-1, with D tentatively TRBD1 (5 bases). Germline loops: CDR1 SNHLY, CDR2 FYNNEI. Trimming removed 5 bases from V and 7 bases from J, with 11 bases in between. The CDR3 totals 12 residues. CDR3 amino acids: CASSPGHREAFF. In DNA, the CDR3 is TGTGCCAGCAGTCCTGGACACCGTGAAGCTTTCTTT.

This clone has just one count. The gene calls are TRBV5-4 and TRBJ1-5; weak D call: TRBD1 (6 bases). Germline values: CDR1 SGHNT, CDR2 YYREEE (reference sequence). Trimming pared 3 bases from V and 3 bases from J, leaving 19 bases between. The CDR3 is made up of 17 amino acids. CDR3 bases: TGTGCCAGCAGCTATGAACAGGGACCACGGAACAATCAGCCCCAGCATTTT. It specifies CASSYEQGPRNNQPQHF. The complete variable domain, with remaining parts taken from reference TRBV5-4 and TRBJ1-5, reads ETGVTQSPTHLIKTRGQQVTLRCSSQSGHNTVSWYQQALGQGPQFIFQYYREEENGRGNFPPRFSGLQFPNYSSELNVNALELDDSALYLCASSYEQGPRNNQPQHFGDGTRLSIL.

Written as DNA, the CDR3 is TGTGCCAGCAGCCCTCAACAGGGTACTGAAGCTTTCTTT. Its protein product is CASSPQQGTEAFF. The chain joins TRBV7-9 to TRBJ1-1, with D tentatively TRBD1 (6 bases). V shed 5 bases and J shed 5 bases, with 12 bases lying between them. This CDR3 has 13 residues. The germline CDR1 and CDR2 sequences are SEHNR and FQNEAQ (reference sequence).

The chain uses TRBV10-1 and TRBJ1-4; TRBD1 agrees at 9 bases. Per the germline V gene, CDR1 is WNHNN and CDR2 is SYGVQD (reference sequence). CDR3 size: 15 residues. Trimming at V came to 8 bases and at J to 0 bases, leaving 4 bases not matched to a gene. In DNA, the CDR3 is TGCGCCAGCCCCGGGACAGGGCCAACTAATGAAAAACTGTTTTTT. Protein: CASPGTGPTNEKLFF.

This chain connects TRBV5-1 to TRBJ2-5; 9 positions match TRBD2. This CDR3 has 13 residues. CDR1 is SGHRS, CDR2 YFSETQ, per germline. J lost 5 bases, V lost 5 bases, and 4 bases had no gene match. For the CDR3, the DNA is TGCGCCAGCAGAATAGCGGGGGTGGAGACCCAGTACTTC. The encoded protein is CASRIAGVETQYF.

The chain links TRBV5-4 to TRBJ1-1; 9 bases line up with TRBD1. This CDR3 contains 14 residues. CDR1 is SGHNT, CDR2 YYREEE, per germline (reference sequence). Germline trimming cut 5 bases from V and 6 bases from J; bases unmatched to any gene: 8. The CDR3 loop is CASSYPGTGPEAFF. The CDR3 region has the DNA TGTGCCAGCAGTTACCCCGGGACAGGGCCTGAAGCTTTCTTT.

This clone has only one observation. The genes are TRBV2 and TRBJ2-5; 10 nucleotides agree with TRBD2. Germline V gives CDR1 SNHLY, CDR2 FYNNEI. The CDR3 covers 16 residues. The V and J ends lost 8 bases and 1 base, in that order; junction bases with no gene match: 10. CDR3 DNA sequence: TGTGCCAGCGCAAAGCGGGAGGGCCGACTCCAAGAGACCCAGTACTTC. Its translation: CASAKREGRLQETQYF.

The gene calls are TRBV28 and TRBJ1-5, with D perhaps matching TRBD1 (5 bases). Germline V lookup: CDR1 MDHEN, CDR2 SYDVKM. V shed 2 bases and J shed 1 base, with 12 bases lying between them. The CDR3 is 16 residues long. The CDR3 here is CASSLRLGESNQPQHF. The CDR3 bases are TGTGCCAGCAGTTTACGCCTAGGGGAAAGCAATCAGCCCCAGCATTTT.

The J gene is TRBJ1-5, the V gene TRBV4-3; TRBD1 might be the D (5 bases). CDR1 LGHNA and CDR2 YSLEER come from the germline V gene. The V end lost 0 bases, the J end lost 6 bases, and 24 bases lay between the germline ends. This CDR3 region has 19 residues. CDR3 sequence (DNA): TGCGCCAGCAGCCAAGATTGGGGCCGAGCCTCGGGTTTCCGTCAGCCCCAGCATTTT. It translates to CASSQDWGRASGFRQPQHF.

The J gene is TRBJ1-1, the V gene TRBV13; maybe TRBD1 (5 bases). CDR3 length: 15 amino acids. V was pared by 5 bases and J by 1 base, with 14 bases between. Per germline, CDR1 PRHDT and CDR2 FYEKMQ (reference sequence). Written as DNA, the CDR3 is TGTGCCAGCAGCGAAACCGGGACTGAGAACACTGAAGCTTTCTTT. It is translated as CASSETGTENTEAFF.

The chain has TRBV7-2 and TRBJ2-7; D is ambiguous. The CDR3 is 13 residues long. V gave up 5 bases and J gave up 3 bases, with 11 bases separating them. Germline V gene data show CDR1 as SGHTA and CDR2 as FQGNSA. The DNA of the CDR3 is TGTGCCAGCAGCCCCGACGGGTACTACGAGCAGTACTTC. It codes for CASSPDGYYEQYF. The full variable domain, completed using reference TRBV7-2 and TRBJ2-7, is GAGVSQSPSNKVTEKGKDVELRCDPISGHTALYWYRQSLGQGLEFLIYFQGNSAPDKSGLPSDRFSAERTGGSVSTLTIQRTQQEDSAVYLCASSPDGYYEQYFGPGTRLTVT.

The V gene is TRBV7-9, the J gene TRBJ1-1; no definite D call. The V gene lost 3 bases and the J gene lost 6 bases, with 11 bases spanning the gap. Germline V CDR1 and CDR2: SEHNR, FQNEAQ (reference sequence). CDR3 size: 13 residues. The CDR3 sequence: CASSLGRTAEAFF. In DNA form, the CDR3 reads TGTGCCAGCAGCTTGGGGAGGACGGCTGAAGCTTTCTTT.

J is TRBJ2-5 and V is TRBV2; 7 nucleotides match TRBD2. The J call may be faulty, since TRBJ2-7 better matches the DNA end. Looked up from germline, CDR1 is SNHLY and CDR2 is FYNNEI. The CDR3 totals 15 residues. The CDR3 bases are TGTGCCAGCAAAGAGCAGTGGGAGGGTGAAGGCGAGCAGTACTTC. Its protein product is CASKEQWEGEGEQYF.

The V and J genes are TRBV7-9 and TRBJ2-1; D may be TRBD1 (6 bases). Trimming cost V 5 bases and J 14 bases, with 19 bases left between them. Germline CDR1 and CDR2: SEHNR and FQNEAQ (reference sequence). The CDR3 covers 13 residues. CDR3 nucleotides: TGTGCCAGCAGCCACGACGGGACAAGTGCCAAGTTCTTC. This codes for CASSHDGTSAKFF.

V gene TRBV10-1 combines with J gene TRBJ1-2, with a weak D call TRBD1 (6 bases). The CDR3 totals 14 residues. Germline V gives CDR1 WNHNN, CDR2 SYGVQD (reference sequence). V lost 10 bases and J 3 bases, leaving 18 bases between the germline ends. The chain's CDR3 is CATLAKGVDYGYTF. The DNA of the CDR3 is TGCGCCACCCTAGCTAAGGGGGTTGACTATGGCTACACCTTC.

In DNA form, the CDR3 reads TGTGCCAGCAGCCGAGAGCTCTATGGCTACACCTTC. It translates to CASSRELYGYTF. The chain employs TRBV5-6 and TRBJ1-2; no clear D gene. The CDR3 runs 12 residues. Looked up from germline, CDR1 is SGHDT and CDR2 is YYEEEE. V lost 4 bases, J lost 4 bases, and 8 bases lay in between.

The rearrangement uses TRBV18 and TRBJ2-3; possible D gene TRBD2, 6 bases. CDR1 and CDR2 from the germline V gene are KGHSH and LQKENI. This CDR3 contains 15 residues. Deletions cut 3 bases from V and 5 bases from J, with 15 bases between. As DNA, the CDR3 is TGTGCCAGCTCACCCCCGGGGGTCGAAGGAGATACGCAGTATTTT. This sequence encodes CASSPPGVEGDTQYF.

The genes are TRBV10-1 and TRBJ2-1; 10 positions match TRBD2. V shed 2 bases, J shed 6 bases, and the junction held 4 bases outside the gene matches. Germline V CDR1 and CDR2: WNHNN, SYGVQD (reference sequence). The CDR3 has 15 residues. CDR3 residues: CASSEGLAAANEQFF. The CDR3 region has the DNA TGCGCCAGCAGTGAGGGACTAGCGGCAGCCAATGAGCAGTTCTTC.

This clone has a handful of counts. The V call is TRBV10-3, the J call TRBJ1-5; D not certain. V was pared by 0 bases and J by 6 bases, with 6 bases between. Germline values: CDR1 ENHRY, CDR2 SYGVKD. This CDR3 contains 13 residues. The CDR3 reads CAISESVGQPQHF. The CDR3 nucleotides are TGTGCCATCAGTGAGTCCGTCGGTCAGCCCCAGCATTTT.